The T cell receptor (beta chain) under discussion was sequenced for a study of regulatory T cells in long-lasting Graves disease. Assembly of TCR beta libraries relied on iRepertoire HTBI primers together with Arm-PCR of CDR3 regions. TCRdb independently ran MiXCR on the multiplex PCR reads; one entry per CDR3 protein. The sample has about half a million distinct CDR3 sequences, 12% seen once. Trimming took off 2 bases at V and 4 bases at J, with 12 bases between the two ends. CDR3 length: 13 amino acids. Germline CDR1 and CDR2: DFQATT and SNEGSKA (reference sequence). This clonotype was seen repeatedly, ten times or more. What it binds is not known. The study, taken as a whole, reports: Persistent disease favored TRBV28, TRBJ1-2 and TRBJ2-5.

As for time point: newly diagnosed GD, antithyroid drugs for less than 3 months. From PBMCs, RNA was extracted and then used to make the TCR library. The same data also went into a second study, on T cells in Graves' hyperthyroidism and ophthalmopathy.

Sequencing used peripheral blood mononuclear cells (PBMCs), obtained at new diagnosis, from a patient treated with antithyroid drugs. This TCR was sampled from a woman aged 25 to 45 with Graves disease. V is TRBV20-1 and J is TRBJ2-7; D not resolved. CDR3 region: CSARSLDLYEQYF. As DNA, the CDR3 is TGCAGTGCTAGAAGTCTAGATCTTTACGAGCAGTACTTC.